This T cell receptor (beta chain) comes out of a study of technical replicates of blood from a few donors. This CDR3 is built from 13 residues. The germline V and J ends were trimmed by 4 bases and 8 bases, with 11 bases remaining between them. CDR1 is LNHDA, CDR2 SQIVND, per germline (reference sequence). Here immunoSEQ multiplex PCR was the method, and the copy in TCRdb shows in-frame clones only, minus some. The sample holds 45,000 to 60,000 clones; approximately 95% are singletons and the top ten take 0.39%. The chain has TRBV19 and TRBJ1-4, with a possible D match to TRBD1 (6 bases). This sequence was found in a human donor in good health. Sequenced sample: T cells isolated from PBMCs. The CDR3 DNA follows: TGTGCCAGTAGTAGACAGGTTCGGGAAAAACTGTTTTTT. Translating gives CASSRQVREKLFF.